The entry below describes one T cell receptor beta chain. Its antigen is unknown. PCR employed 60 Vbeta and 13 Jbeta primers. Using immunoSEQ multiplex PCR, the repertoire was profiled, and TCRdb retains in-frame clones only, with some absent. This sample's table reports 100,000 to 150,000 clones. The record originates from a study of cytomegalovirus exposure and HLA in healthy donors. Study-wide background: Around 85 million unique TCRs from HLA-typed donors were held in an early data release.

V dropped 4 bases and J dropped 3; count of bases not matched to a gene: 9. The germline V gene has CDR1 GTSNPN and CDR2 SVGIG (reference sequence). CDR3 length equals 16 residues. Study-wide results and caveats: Earlier analysis looked at TCR beta V segments, and most were productive about 87% or about 30% of the time.

The source of this sequence is a man aged 25-40 years in good health and CMV-seronegative. This chain joins TRBV30 and TRBJ2-3; TRBD2 aligns across 11 bases. The sample consisted of PBMCs. The CDR3 sequence is CAWMVAGGPLTDTQYF. CDR3 coding DNA: TGTGCCTGGATGGTAGCGGGAGGGCCTTTAACAGATACGCAGTATTTT.